This T cell receptor beta chain was sequenced during a study of blood T cell repertoires in COVID-19 (dated by TCRdb to about 2020). Concerning the study at large: Collaborator samples came from the United States, Italy and Spain and covered acute and convalescent phases of COVID-19. The dataset comprised deeply sampled blood TCRbeta repertoires from subjects exposed to, actively infected with, or recovered from COVID-19. Nearly every sample came with metadata listing a de-identified subject ID, COVID-19 status, age in years and sex. The repertoires were released in a freely available public database intended as a resource for research on the immune response to SARS-CoV-2. The material from the prospective study consisted of cDNA or gDNA derived from T cells, B-cell-depleted T cells, or PBMCs. Where HLA class I and class II types were available, the types were taken from metadata supplied by the sample provider, not from assay-based typing. The samples were drawn from the first 160 participants of the ongoing ImmuneRACE study and from over 950 subjects provided by 6 global collaborators.

Broader findings and caveats from the paper: The quantity of clinical and demographic metadata differed by source and by participant and was supplied without curation.

To note about this clone: No antigen is known for it. Base qualities were left out, and no much larger clone turns up one base away.

Relative to germline, V is 5 bases shorter and J is 3 bases shorter, with 11 bases between their ends. CDR1 MNHEY and CDR2 SMNVEV are derived from the germline V gene (reference sequence). Counted from cysteine to phenylalanine, this CDR3 has 13 amino acids. Just CDR3 DNA is preserved here, 39 bases in frame from base 1. Collaborating institutions collected whole blood in K2EDTA tubes following their own protocols. For TCRbeta analysis, collaborator samples were shipped as frozen whole blood, as isolated PBMCs, or as DNA extracted from either sample type. The immunoSEQ Assay, a bias-controlled multiplex PCR, was used to amplify TCRbeta CDR3 regions from genomic DNA. The study's processing was this. The number of nucleated cells in each sample was estimated by amplification of reference gene primers within the assay. To quantify the absolute abundance of each unique TCRbeta CDR3 rearrangement, sequence reads were collapsed and filtered. For each sample, productive Simpson clonality was calculated by taking the square root of Simpson's diversity index across productive rearrangements. TCRdb mirrors the immuneACCESS table, restricted to in-frame sequences. Some clones are absent from its copies; in checked studies, under half trace to an unresolved V gene, and the reason for the others is unknown. That table supplies the V and J calls and clone size; D and trimming were determined from the DNA. The sample table holds 140,000 to 150,000 clones, of which 88% were seen once. The ten biggest clones cover around 1.7% of the sample.

This chain is built from TRBV27 and TRBJ2-7, with TRBD1 perhaps the D gene, on 5 matching bases. This TCR came from a woman between 45 and 65 years old with acute or convalescent COVID-19. Sequences were obtained from peripheral blood. The base sequence is TGTGCCAGCAGTGACACAGGAGTCTACGAGCAGTACTTC. Its coded protein is CASSDTGVYEQYF.